This T cell receptor beta chain was captured in a study of PD-1 blockade in mismatch repair-deficient tumors. Germline CDR1 and CDR2: MNHNY and SVGAGI (reference sequence). The trim removed 6 bases at V and 1 base at J, leaving 6 bases unmatched. The CDR3 totals 15 residues. TCRdb's copy holds only in-frame clones and misses some; the assay was immunoSEQ multiplex PCR. The table lists around 62,000 clones, 70% to 80% of them singletons. This sequence was found in an adult with mismatch repair-deficient cancer. The rearrangement uses TRBV6-6 and TRBJ1-1; TRBD1 agrees at 9 bases. This material consisted of peripheral blood, taken 2 weeks after starting pembrolizumab. CDR3 in amino acids: CASSLGQGRNTEAFF. The CDR3 DNA is TGTGCCAGCAGCCTCGGACAGGGGCGGAACACTGAAGCTTTCTTT.